Each of the 26 T cell receptor beta chains below was sequenced from the same sample in a study of Ad26.COV2.S vaccination and SARS-CoV-2 variants. Treatment in this sample: about 20 received Ad26.COV2.S at low or high dose, single or two shots; about 5 received placebo; per-sample allocation not given. Repertoires come from day 63 after the first vaccine or placebo injection. Assay: immunoSEQ multiplex PCR; the TCRdb copy retains only in-frame clones and omits some. The sample includes about 330,000 clones, 85% to 90% of them seen just once. The sample consisted of peripheral blood, taken in a trial of Ad26.COV2.S vaccine versus placebo. The receptors originated from a person aged 18-60 years who received the Ad26.COV2.S COVID-19 vaccine or a placebo.

This chain uses TRBV2 with TRBJ2-5; TRBD1 matches 8 bases. Losses at the gene ends were 7 bases for V and 1 base for J; bases not matched to a gene: 8. This CDR3 has 15 amino acids. The V gene's germline CDR1 is SNHLY and CDR2 FYNNEI. CDR3 amino acids: CASMGNRGVQETQYF. The CDR3 DNA follows: TGTGCCAGCATGGGGAACAGGGGGGTCCAAGAGACCCAGTACTTC. The full variable domain, rest sourced from reference TRBV2 and TRBJ2-5, is EPEVTQTPSHQVTQMGQEVILRCVPISNHLYFYWYRQILGQKVEFLVSFYNNEISEKSEIFDDQFSVERPDGSNFTLKIRSTKLEDSAMYFCASMGNRGVQETQYFGPGTRLLVL.

The rearrangement joins TRBV7-2 to TRBJ1-3; D remains ambiguous. From germline, CDR1 is SGHTA and CDR2 FQGNSA. This CDR3 is built from 15 residues. V lost 4 bases and J lost 0, with 10 bases in between. The CDR3 loop reads CASSYSTSSGNTIYF. The CDR3 DNA sequence: TGTGCCAGCAGCTATAGCACATCCTCTGGAAACACCATATATTTT.

The CDR3 sequence: CASKPSRQRETYGYTF. The CDR3 DNA reads as TGCGCCAGCAAGCCGTCGAGACAGCGAGAGACGTATGGCTACACCTTC. The V call is TRBV10-1, the J call TRBJ1-2; tentatively, D is TRBD1 (5 bases). The CDR3 has 16 amino acids. Germline V lookup: CDR1 WNHNN, CDR2 SYGVQD (reference sequence). Between the trimmed V and J ends, which lost 7 bases and 5 bases, there was a span of 23 bases.

The chain recombines TRBV15 with TRBJ1-6; D ambiguous. Looked up from germline, CDR1 is LNHNV and CDR2 is YYDKDF (reference sequence). Trimming took off 0 bases at V and 9 bases at J, with 6 bases between the two ends. The CDR3 runs to 13 residues. The CDR3 reads CATSRDGGSPLHF. The CDR3 region has the DNA TGTGCCACCAGCAGAGATGGTGGTTCACCCCTCCACTTT.

The J gene is TRBJ2-2, the V gene TRBV20-1; D gene ambiguous. The V and J ends lost 7 bases and 6 bases respectively, with 6 bases between them. This CDR3 is built from 10 residues. CDR1 is DFQATT, CDR2 SNEGSKA, per germline (reference sequence). CDR3 region: CSVKAGELFF. CDR3 in DNA: TGCAGTGTCAAGGCCGGGGAGCTGTTTTTT.

The chain carries TRBV7-2 and TRBJ1-5, with D possibly TRBD1 on 6 matching bases. The CDR3 contains 17 residues. V lost 3 bases to trimming and J lost 4 bases, with 19 bases between them. Germline V lookup: CDR1 SGHTA, CDR2 FQGNSA. The CDR3, as DNA: TGTGCCAGCAGCTTTCAGGGGCCGCTAACTACGAATCAGCCCCAGCATTTT. Protein product: CASSFQGPLTTNQPQHF.

The V gene is TRBV11-2, the J gene TRBJ2-1; TRBD2 agrees at 9 bases. With V trimmed by 6 bases and J by 1 base, 4 bases remained unmatched. Germline CDR1 is SGHAT and CDR2 is FQNNGV. The CDR3 is 15 residues long. CDR3 sequence reads: CASREAGGSYNEQFF. The CDR3, as DNA: TGTGCCAGCAGGGAGGCGGGAGGGTCCTACAATGAGCAGTTCTTC.

This clone was seen more than once but under ten times. The V call is TRBV6-5, the J call TRBJ1-6; D not resolved. Germline CDR1 reads MNHEY; CDR2 reads SVGAGI. This CDR3 has 13 amino acids. The V end lost 5 bases, the J end lost 10 bases, and 12 bases lay between the germline ends. CDR3 DNA sequence: TGTGCCAGCAGTCCCGGGCCTTCATCACCCCTCCACTTT. Its protein product is CASSPGPSSPLHF.

J is TRBJ1-1 and V is TRBV5-4; TRBD1 agrees at 8 bases. Per germline, CDR1 SGHNT and CDR2 YYREEE (reference sequence). The CDR3 runs 13 residues. V trimming: 2 bases; J trimming: 4 bases; junction bases outside the gene matches: 1. CDR3 amino acids: CASSFTGGTEAFF. The CDR3 DNA sequence: TGTGCCAGCAGCTTTACAGGGGGCACTGAAGCTTTCTTT.

The V and J genes are TRBV28 and TRBJ2-1; 7 bases align to TRBD2. V shed 7 bases, J shed 5 bases, and the junction held 17 bases outside the gene matches. This CDR3 region has 17 residues. Germline loops: CDR1 MDHEN, CDR2 SYDVKM. The CDR3 loop is CASNPPSSVLANNEQFF. CDR3 bases: TGTGCCAGCAACCCTCCTAGTTCCGTACTAGCGAACAATGAGCAGTTCTTC.

The J gene is TRBJ2-3, the V gene TRBV3-1 (or the pseudogene TRBV3-2); 8 bases line up with TRBD1. CDR3 length equals 18 residues. V was clipped by 3 bases and J by 6 bases; unmatched bases: 17. Germline V CDR1 and CDR2: LGHDT, YNNKEL (reference sequence). CDR3 in amino acids: CASSHLKRTGWFRDTQYF. Written as DNA, the CDR3 is TGTGCCAGCAGCCATCTTAAGAGGACAGGGTGGTTTAGGGATACGCAGTATTTT.

The chain has TRBV19 and TRBJ2-1; 9 nucleotides line up with TRBD2. There are 15 residues in the CDR3. With 7 bases clipped from V and 8 bases from J, the junction kept 12 bases outside the gene matches. Germline CDR1 and CDR2: LNHDA and SQIVND (reference sequence). CDR3: CASTLLAGGPDEQFF. DNA for the CDR3: TGTGCCAGTACCCTCCTCGCGGGAGGGCCGGATGAGCAGTTCTTC. Variable domain in full (rest from reference TRBV19 and TRBJ2-1): DGGITQSPKYLFRKEGQNVTLSCEQNLNHDAMYWYRQDPGQGLRLIYYSQIVNDFQKGDIAEGYSVSREKKESFPLTVTSAQKNPTAFYLCASTLLAGGPDEQFFGPGTRLTVL.

V is TRBV7-9 and J is TRBJ1-2; the D gene is possibly TRBD1 (5 bases). Germline V CDR1 and CDR2: SEHNR, FQNEAQ (reference sequence). V was cut by 4 bases and J by 6 bases, with 21 bases left in between. The CDR3 runs to 16 residues. The CDR3 coding sequence is TGTGCCAGCAGCTCTACCGGGACCACCCAGGGAAATGGCTACACCTTC. Amino acid sequence: CASSSTGTTQGNGYTF.

The chain combines TRBV5-1 with TRBJ1-5; weak D call: TRBD1 (6 bases). Trimming stripped 0 bases from V and 4 bases from J, with 14 bases between. This CDR3 has 16 residues. Germline V gene data show CDR1 as SGHRS and CDR2 as YFSETQ. The CDR3 coding sequence is TGCGCCAGCAGCTTGGATCAGCGGGACACAAATCAGCCCCAGCATTTT. Its protein is CASSLDQRDTNQPQHF.

The V gene is TRBV19, the J gene TRBJ2-1, with 11 positions matching TRBD1. Germline trimming cut 2 bases from V and 7 bases from J; bases unmatched to any gene: 4. The germline CDR1 and CDR2 sequences are LNHDA and SQIVND (reference sequence). This CDR3 region has 15 residues. The CDR3 region is CASSIIGQGANEQFF. The CDR3 coding sequence is TGTGCCAGTAGTATAATCGGACAGGGGGCTAATGAGCAGTTCTTC.

Only a few counts were recorded for this clone. This chain uses TRBV20-1 with TRBJ1-5, with D possibly being TRBD1 (6 bases). Trimming cost V 3 bases and J 3 bases, with 18 bases left between them. Germline V gene data show CDR1 as DFQATT and CDR2 as SNEGSKA (reference sequence). The CDR3 covers 16 residues. The CDR3 coding sequence is TGCAGTGCTAGTATACAGGGTTTAGGGGACAATCAGCCCCAGCATTTT. Translation: CSASIQGLGDNQPQHF.

V is TRBV3-1 (or the pseudogene TRBV3-2) and J is TRBJ1-1; D perhaps matches TRBD1 (5 bases). The CDR3 runs 18 residues. Per the germline V gene, CDR1 is LGHDT and CDR2 is YNNKEL (reference sequence). Trimming removed 4 bases from V and 1 base from J, with 22 bases in between. CDR3 amino acids: CASSPGGSGLGQNTEAFF. The CDR3 DNA is TGTGCCAGCAGCCCTGGAGGGAGTGGATTAGGACAGAACACTGAAGCTTTCTTT.

This chain connects TRBV6-5 to TRBJ1-2; no clear D gene. The CDR3 totals 16 residues. The V gene's germline CDR1 is MNHEY and CDR2 SVGAGI. Between the trimmed V and J ends, which lost 2 bases and 4 bases, there was a span of 17 bases. The CDR3 is CASSYLYPERGYGYTF. The CDR3 DNA is TGTGCCAGCAGTTACCTCTACCCGGAGAGAGGCTATGGCTACACCTTC.

The chain uses TRBV30 and TRBJ1-4, with D possibly being TRBD1 (5 bases). CDR3 length: 15 amino acids. V was clipped by 2 bases and J by 7 bases, with 17 bases between them. Germline V gene sequence: CDR1 GTSNPN, CDR2 SVGIG (reference sequence). The CDR3 spells CAWSSGGVMREKLFF. In nucleotides, the CDR3 is TGTGCCTGGAGTAGCGGAGGGGTGATGCGTGAAAAACTGTTTTTT. The full variable domain, completed using reference TRBV30 and TRBJ1-4, is SQTIHQWPATLVQPVGSPLSLECTVEGTSNPNLYWYRQAAGRGLQLLFYSVGIGQISSEVPQNLSASRPQDRQFILSSKKLLLSDSGFYLCAWSSGGVMREKLFFGSGTQLSVL.

Only a few counts were recorded for this clone. This rearrangement joins TRBV6-5 to TRBJ2-1, with 8 positions matching TRBD2. J was trimmed by 3 bases and V by 3 bases; bases with no gene match: 4. The CDR3 extends over 15 amino acids. Germline-derived CDR1 and CDR2 are MNHEY and SVGAGI. The CDR3 here is CASSYRSGGYNEQFF. DNA for the CDR3: TGTGCCAGCAGTTATCGAAGCGGGGGCTACAATGAGCAGTTCTTC.

The table lists this clone with a count of one. The V and J genes are TRBV7-2 and TRBJ2-1; TRBD2 agrees at 9 bases. Losses at the gene ends were 6 bases for V and 8 bases for J; bases not matched to a gene: 8. The CDR3 totals 14 residues. CDR1 and CDR2 (germline): SGHTA, FQGNSA. The CDR3 DNA reads TGTGCCAGCAGAACCTCGGGACTAGCCTATGAGCAGTTCTTC. Translation gives CASRTSGLAYEQFF.

The chain is built from TRBV19 and TRBJ1-3, with D maybe TRBD1 (5 bases). CDR1 is LNHDA, CDR2 SQIVND, per germline (reference sequence). The V end was cut by 7 bases, the J end by 4 bases, with 11 bases between. The CDR3 totals 13 residues. The CDR3 is CASTSQGGNTIYF. The DNA for the CDR3 is TGTGCCAGTACTTCTCAGGGAGGAAACACCATATATTTT.

The chain combines TRBV7-2 with TRBJ2-2; 11 bases are a match to TRBD2. V lost 2 bases and J lost 0; bases outside the gene matches: 5. The CDR3 spans 18 residues. The germline CDR1 and CDR2 sequences are SGHTA and FQGNSA. Here the CDR3 reads CASSLPTSGAANTGELFF. In nucleotides, the CDR3 is TGTGCCAGCAGCTTACCGACTAGCGGGGCCGCGAACACCGGGGAGCTGTTTTTT.

The chain is built from TRBV7-9 and TRBJ1-3; D is uncertain. The CDR3 has 14 amino acids. Trimming left V 8 bases short and J 6 bases short, with 17 bases between. Germline CDR1 SEHNR, CDR2 FQNEAQ (reference sequence). CDR3 nucleotide sequence: TGTGCCAGCGCCATCGCAAGTCCCGTAAACACCATATATTTT. It codes for CASAIASPVNTIYF. Looking up the rest from reference TRBV7-9 and TRBJ1-3 gives the full variable domain: DTGVSQNPRHKITKRGQNVTFRCDPISEHNRLYWYRQTLGQGPEFLTYFQNEAQLEKSRLLSDRFSAERPKGSFSTLEIQRTEQGDSAMYLCASAIASPVNTIYFGEGSWLTVV.

V is TRBV12-3 or TRBV12-4 and J is TRBJ1-5; 7 bases align to TRBD1. The CDR3 loop spans 13 amino acids. The junction had 4 bases not matched to a gene; V was cut back by 6 bases and J by 5 bases. CDR3: CASSLTGDQPQHF. In DNA form, the CDR3 reads TGTGCCAGCAGCCTAACAGGGGATCAGCCCCAGCATTTT.

V is TRBV19 and J is TRBJ2-1; 8 positions agree with TRBD1. The CDR3 has 17 residues. CDR1 is LNHDA, CDR2 SQIVND, per germline (reference sequence). Losses at the gene ends were 5 bases for V and 1 base for J; bases not matched to a gene: 10. CDR3 sequence: CASSGETTGGSYNEQFF. The CDR3 nucleotides read TGTGCCAGTAGTGGCGAAACCACAGGGGGGTCCTACAATGAGCAGTTCTTC.